The 12 T cell receptor beta chains below come from one sample, sequenced in a study of blood T cells in healthy people across ages. For the second PCR, which ran for about 7 to 11 cycles, a sample-barcoded 5' primer and a J-beta primer mix were used. TCRdb analysed the 5' RACE reads with MiXCR anew, one entry per CDR3 protein. The sample lists hundreds of thousands of distinct CDR3 sequences, about 50% seen once, with approximately 12% in the top ten. Sequencing input: blood. These receptors were collected from a woman aged 80 or over in good health.

This clonotype was recorded a few times. The CDR3 spells CAISDPRRDIALNNEQFF. The CDR3 bases are TGTGCCATCAGTGACCCCCGTCGAGACATTGCCCTAAACAATGAGCAGTTCTTC. The chain couples TRBV10-3 to TRBJ2-1; no firm D call. The CDR3 is 18 residues long. Trimming removed 3 bases from V and 5 bases from J, with 23 bases in between. The V gene's germline CDR1 is ENHRY and CDR2 SYGVKD.

V gene TRBV29-1 combines with J gene TRBJ2-1, with D perhaps TRBD1 or TRBD2 (5 bases each). This CDR3 region has 13 residues. V lost 5 bases and J 3 bases, leaving 11 bases between the germline ends. The V gene's germline CDR1 is SQVTM and CDR2 ANQGSEA. This chain's CDR3 is CSVTGDLYNEQFF. As DNA, the CDR3 is TGCAGCGTTACCGGGGACCTCTACAATGAGCAGTTCTTC.

CDR3: CASSPIKAGELFF. The CDR3 DNA follows: TGTGCCAGCAGCCCAATTAAAGCCGGGGAGCTGTTTTTT. This rearrangement joins TRBV4-2 to TRBJ2-2; D uncertain. The germline V gene has CDR1 LGHNA and CDR2 YNFKEQ. The CDR3 consists of 13 residues. V lost 4 bases, J lost 6 bases, and 9 bases lay in between.

The chain employs TRBV7-2 and TRBJ2-2; no firm D call. Germline values: CDR1 SGHTA, CDR2 FQGNSA. The CDR3 loop spans 16 amino acids. V was clipped by 5 bases and J by 0 bases, with 13 bases between them. In DNA, the CDR3 is TGTGCCAGCAGCCTCCAGGTCGGATCGAACACCGGGGAGCTGTTTTTT. Its translation: CASSLQVGSNTGELFF.

The rearrangement joins TRBV6-5 to TRBJ2-1; possible D gene TRBD1, 6 bases. V lost 2 bases and J 7 bases, leaving 12 bases between the germline ends. Looked up from germline, CDR1 is MNHEY and CDR2 is SVGAGI. This CDR3 is built from 14 residues. The CDR3 loop reads CASSYLGTLNEQFF. The CDR3 DNA is TGTGCCAGCAGTTACCTAGGGACATTAAATGAGCAGTTCTTC.

The chain couples TRBV5-8 to TRBJ2-2; tentatively, D is TRBD1 (6 bases). V shed 6 bases and J shed 8 bases, with 11 bases lying between them. Germline-derived CDR1 and CDR2 are SGHTS and YDEGEE. The CDR3 runs to 12 residues. The CDR3 DNA is TGTGCCAGCAACAGGGATCCAGGGGAGCTGTTTTTT. It specifies CASNRDPGELFF.

The chain links TRBV7-8 to TRBJ2-5; 8 bases line up with TRBD1. After removal of 11 bases from V and 4 bases from J, the junction contained 12 bases not matched to a gene. Germline loops: CDR1 SGHVS, CDR2 FQNEAQ. This CDR3 has 14 amino acids. DNA for the CDR3: TGTGCCGCGAAGAACCCAGGGGGCATAGAGACCCAGTACTTC. This sequence encodes CAAKNPGGIETQYF.

V is TRBV29-1 and J is TRBJ2-7; 8 bases align to TRBD2. The assigned J gene may be wrong: the sequence end matches TRBJ2-5 better. This CDR3 region has 10 residues. Germline V CDR1 and CDR2: SQVTM, ANQGSEA. The CDR3, as DNA: TGCAGCGCCGGGGGGGGGACCCAGTACTTC. Encoded protein: CSAGGGTQYF.

At least ten counts were recorded for this clonotype. The chain carries TRBV29-1 and TRBJ2-1, with D possibly being TRBD1 or TRBD2 (5 bases each). The V end was cut by 4 bases, the J end by 5 bases, with 21 bases between. Looked up from germline, CDR1 is SQVTM and CDR2 is ANQGSEA. The CDR3 extends over 16 amino acids. The CDR3 region has the DNA TGCAGCGTTGGAAGGGTGGGGCAGGGAGTGGACAATGAGCAGTTCTTC. Amino acid sequence: CSVGRVGQGVDNEQFF.

The chain uses TRBV7-3 and TRBJ2-4; 7 nucleotides align to TRBD2. V was clipped by 6 bases and J by 3 bases; unmatched bases: 5. The CDR3 sequence is 14 residues long. Germline-derived CDR1 and CDR2 are SGHTA and FQGTGA. The CDR3 spells CASRPGLFKNIQYF. CDR3 sequence (DNA): TGTGCCAGCAGACCGGGACTATTCAAAAACATTCAGTACTTC.

The chain links TRBV11-1 to TRBJ2-1, with D tentatively TRBD1 (5 bases). Germline loops: CDR1 SGHAT, CDR2 FQDESV (reference sequence). Trimming took off 5 bases at V and 5 bases at J, with 13 bases between the two ends. This CDR3 is 14 amino acids long. The CDR3 sequence is CASSLVPTDNEQFF. The CDR3 coding sequence is TGTGCCAGCAGCCTCGTCCCGACAGACAATGAGCAGTTCTTC.

The chain carries TRBV5-1 and TRBJ2-3; either TRBD1 or TRBD2 may fit D (5 bases each). The CDR3 is 14 residues long. V was trimmed by 6 bases and J by 1 base, leaving 12 bases between them. Germline V gene lookup returns CDR1 SGHRS and CDR2 YFSETQ. The CDR3 DNA reads TGCGCCAGCACCCAAGGGGACGGCACAGATACGCAGTATTTT. Its translation: CASTQGDGTDTQYF.